Only a few counts were recorded for the clone carrying this T cell receptor (beta chain). These data originate in a study of T-cell memory formation after mild COVID-19. TCRdb reanalysed the 5' RACE reads using MiXCR and keeps one entry per CDR3 protein. The sample has approximately 570,000 distinct CDR3 sequences; about a sixth are singletons. This CDR3 is built from 14 residues. CDR1 and CDR2 (germline): SQVTM, ANQGSEA. V shed 7 bases and J shed 5 bases, with 19 bases lying between them. The specimen sequenced was PBMCs or a T cell subset sorted from them (not recorded which). This TCR was recovered from an adult woman who had mild COVID-19 (a few samples of this study predate the infection). Cell type and time point are not known. This chain connects TRBV29-1 to TRBJ2-3; either TRBD1 or TRBD2 may fit D (6 bases each). This CDR3 is CSEEVRGQGDTQYF. The CDR3 DNA reads as TGCAGCGAGGAAGTTCGGGGGCAGGGAGATACGCAGTATTTT.